A selection of T cell receptor beta chains follows, all from one sample in a study of blood T cell repertoires in COVID-19. Data came from immunoSEQ multiplex PCR; TCRdb stores just in-frame clones and leaves some out. This repertoire shows 75,000 to 90,000 clones, roughly 91% found once; its top ten account for over 1.5%. Sequenced: peripheral blood. These receptors all stem from a woman between 45 and 65 years old in a cohort sampled during active COVID-19. The CDR3 runs from the conserved cysteine through the conserved F or W. Each record gives: J gene, D gene, clone size, V gene, CDR3 protein, CDR3 DNA. D genes are given only for firm matches. Size tells how often a clone was seen (once, few, many) or the class of an expanded clone, and some rows leave it out.

>TRBJ1-5|NA|once|TRBV28
CASSLITFQGGDSNQPQHF
TGTGCCAGCAGTTTGATAACTTTTCAGGGTGGCGATAGCAATCAGCCCCAGCATTTT
>TRBJ1-4|TRBD1|NA|TRBV7-3
CASSPTGGGEKLFF
TGTGCCAGCAGCCCTACAGGGGGCGGTGAAAAACTGTTTTTT
>TRBJ2-1|TRBD2|NA|TRBV2
CASRKGLAGVYEQFF
TGTGCCAGCAGGAAGGGACTAGCGGGGGTTTATGAGCAGTTCTTC
>TRBJ2-7|TRBD1|NA|TRBV28
CASRRDRGSYEQYF
TGTGCCAGCAGAAGGGACAGGGGCTCCTACGAGCAGTACTTC
>TRBJ1-1|TRBD1|NA|TRBV7-9
CASSFRTGMNTEAFF
TGTGCCAGCAGCTTTAGGACAGGCATGAACACTGAAGCTTTCTTT
>TRBJ1-1|NA|NA|TRBV3-1/TRBV3-2
CASSQEIGTLNTEAFF
TGTGCCAGCAGCCAAGAGATCGGGACTTTGAACACTGAAGCTTTCTTT
>TRBJ2-7|TRBD1|NA|TRBV5-1
CASSLRQGASGEQYF
TGCGCCAGCAGCTTGAGACAGGGGGCCTCTGGCGAGCAGTACTTC
>TRBJ1-2|TRBD1|NA|TRBV29-1
CSVLLRTGADYGYTF
TGCAGCGTACTCCTTAGGACAGGCGCCGACTATGGCTACACCTTC
>TRBJ1-5|TRBD1|NA|TRBV10-3
CAISPNPDRGLQPQHF
TGTGCCATCAGTCCTAACCCAGACAGGGGGCTTCAGCCCCAGCATTTT
>TRBJ2-1|TRBD2|NA|TRBV29-1
CSVLNAWTSGYYNEQFF
TGCAGCGTTCTCAATGCCTGGACTAGCGGGTACTACAATGAGCAGTTCTTC
>TRBJ2-3|NA|NA|TRBV19
CASRLGRWSSTDTQYF
TGTGCCAGTAGACTGGGGAGGTGGAGTAGCACAGATACGCAGTATTTT
>TRBJ1-1|NA|NA|TRBV9
CASSVDGEICLLLKFEAFF
TGTGCCAGCAGCGTAGATGGGGAGATATGCCTACTCCTGAAATTTGAAGCTTTCTTT
>TRBJ1-4|NA|NA|TRBV5-1
CATAVDTTNEKLFF
TGCGCCACCGCCGTGGACACCACTAATGAAAAACTGTTTTTT
>TRBJ1-6|TRBD1|NA|TRBV19
CASRDPGQGSSPLHF
TGTGCCAGTAGGGACCCGGGACAGGGCTCCTCACCCCTCCACTTT
>TRBJ2-3|TRBD2|NA|TRBV27
CASSAGLAGGVDTQYF
TGTGCCAGCAGCGCTGGACTAGCGGGGGGTGTAGATACGCAGTATTTT
>TRBJ2-7|TRBD1|NA|TRBV4-1
CASSQRPLDRVRTYEQYF
TGCGCCAGCAGCCAACGGCCGTTGGACAGGGTCCGCACCTACGAGCAGTACTTC
>TRBJ1-2|NA|NA|TRBV25-1
CASSEGVDSHGYTF
TGTGCCAGCAGTGAAGGTGTCGACAGCCATGGCTACACCTTC
>TRBJ2-1|NA|NA|TRBV6-5
CASSYGGNEQFF
TGTGCCAGCAGTTACGGAGGGAATGAGCAGTTCTTC
>TRBJ2-1|NA|NA|TRBV11-3
CASSLVIPGSYNEQFF
TGTGCCAGCAGCTTAGTGATTCCAGGGTCCTACAATGAGCAGTTCTTC
>TRBJ2-3|TRBD2|NA|TRBV27
CASNQISGGRTDTQYF
TGTGCCAGCAATCAGATAAGCGGGGGCCGCACAGATACGCAGTATTTT